This T cell receptor beta chain was sequenced for a study of beta chain features in type 1 diabetes. Study-level findings and limits: PCR might favor shorter templates, but any such skew would affect patients and controls equally.

Trimming took 7 bases from V and 7 from J, leaving 17 bases between them. The CDR3 extends over 14 amino acids. The germline V gene encodes CDR1 SNHLY and CDR2 FYNNEI. The table lists this clone with a few counts. The antigen is not known. Blood was collected once per donor into heparin, averaging about 116 mL. Sorting with CD45RO/CCR7/CD25/CD127/CD95/CD27 yielded naive, central memory, regulatory and stem-like memory CD4+ cells. Expressed TCRB transcripts were sequenced because the isolated RNA had all been reverse transcribed beforehand. The table came from immunoSEQ multiplex PCR; TCRdb's copy has only in-frame clones and leaves some out. Here the sample spans roughly 240,000 clones, 11% to 15% being singletons.

Sequenced input: naive CD4+ T cells from blood. This TCR came from a woman in her thirties or forties in good health. The J gene is TRBJ1-5, the V gene TRBV2; tentative D call: TRBD1 (5 bases). CDR3 in DNA: TGTGCCAGCACCGTGGGGGGATTGGGGCAGCCCCAGCATTTT. This codes for CASTVGGLGQPQHF.